The T cell receptor beta chain under discussion was sequenced for a study of T cells after yellow fever vaccination. TCRdb processed the 5' RACE reads anew with MiXCR; each CDR3 protein has one entry. Among a few hundred thousand distinct CDR3 sequences listed, roughly a fifth were seen once. Germline V CDR1 and CDR2: SQVTM, ANQGSEA. The CDR3 totals 13 residues. V lost 4 bases to trimming and J lost 4 bases, with 10 bases between them. This clonotype showed up just a few times. The sample was PBMCs, taken 15 days after the yellow fever booster vaccination. The source is a man aged 25-45 years who received the YFV17D yellow fever vaccine. The genes are TRBV29-1 and TRBJ1-4, with D unclear. CDR3 in DNA: TGCAGCGTTGGAACAGATAATAATGAAAAACTGTTTTTT. It codes for CSVGTDNNEKLFF.